This TCR beta chain emerged from a study of blood T cells in healthy people across ages. The use of a sample-barcoded 5' primer and a J-beta primer mix characterized a second PCR of about 6 to 12 cycles. TCRdb re-called the 5' RACE reads with MiXCR, one entry per CDR3 protein. The sample has approximately 1.5 million distinct CDR3 sequences; approximately 32% are singletons. The germline CDR1 and CDR2 sequences are MGHRA and YSYEKL. This CDR3 contains 15 residues. V lost 0 bases to trimming and J lost 9 bases, with 12 bases between them. This clonotype was counted between two and nine times. V usage is TRBV4-1 and J usage is TRBJ1-6; D perhaps matches TRBD1 (6 bases). The sequence was obtained from a woman younger than 45 in good health. Specimen: blood. CDR3 coding DNA: TGCGCCAGCAGCCAAGAGTCACAGGGCGGTTCACCCCTCCACTTT. This codes for CASSQESQGGSPLHF.